This T cell receptor (beta chain) was captured by sequencing in a study of shared clonotypes between healthy human individuals. Overall study results and limits: Naive subsets typically showed greater estimated richness than memory subsets. Among non-shared clonotypes, generation probabilities were lower than among those shared by all four donors.

About this clone itself: The antigen remains unidentified.

Libraries were prepared by immunoSEQ multiplex PCR; TCRdb keeps only in-frame clonotypes and omits some of them. The top ten clones hold 0.13% of a sample with roughly 2.4 million clones, around 95% of them seen once. Material for sequencing was naive CD4+ T cells sorted from blood. Sample subset: CD45RA+ positively selected. The receptor was isolated from a man between 18 and 29 years old in good health.

The CDR3 sequence: CAISEYAEYAFF. CDR3 DNA: TGTGCCATCAGTGAGTACGCCGAGTATGCTTTCTTT. J is TRBJ1-1 and V is TRBV10-3; D is unresolved. CDR1 and CDR2 (germline): ENHRY, SYGVKD. This CDR3 contains 12 residues. Trimming took 1 base from V and 11 from J, leaving 11 bases between them.